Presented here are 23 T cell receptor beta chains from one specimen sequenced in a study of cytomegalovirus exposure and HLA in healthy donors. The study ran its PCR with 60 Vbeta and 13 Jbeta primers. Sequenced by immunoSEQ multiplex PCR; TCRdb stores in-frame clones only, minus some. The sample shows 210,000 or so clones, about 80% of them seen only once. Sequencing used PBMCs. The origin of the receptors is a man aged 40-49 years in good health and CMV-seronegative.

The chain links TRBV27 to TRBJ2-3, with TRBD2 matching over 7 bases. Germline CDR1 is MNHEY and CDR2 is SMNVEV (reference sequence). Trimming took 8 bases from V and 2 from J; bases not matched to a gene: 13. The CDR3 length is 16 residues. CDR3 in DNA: TGTGCCAGCGCCCGAGGTAGCGGGTTTTCCACAGATACGCAGTATTTT. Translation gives CASARGSGFSTDTQYF.

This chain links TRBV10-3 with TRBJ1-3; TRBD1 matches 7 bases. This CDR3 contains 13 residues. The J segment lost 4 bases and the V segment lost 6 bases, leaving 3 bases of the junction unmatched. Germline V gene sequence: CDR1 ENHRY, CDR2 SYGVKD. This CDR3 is CAIRQGTGNTIYF. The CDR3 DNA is TGTGCCATCAGACAGGGGACGGGAAACACCATATATTTT.

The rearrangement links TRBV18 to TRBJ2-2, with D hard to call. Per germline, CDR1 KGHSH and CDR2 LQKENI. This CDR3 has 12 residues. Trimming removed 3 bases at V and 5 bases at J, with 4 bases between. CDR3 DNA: TGTGCCAGCTCACCCCAGACCGGGGAGCTGTTTTTT. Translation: CASSPQTGELFF.

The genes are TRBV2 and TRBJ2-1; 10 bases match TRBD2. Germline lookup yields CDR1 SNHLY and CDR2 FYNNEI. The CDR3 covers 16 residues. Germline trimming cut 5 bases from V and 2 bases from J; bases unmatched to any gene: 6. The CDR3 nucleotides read TGTGCCAGCAGTCCCTCTAGCGGGAGACCCTACAATGAGCAGTTCTTC. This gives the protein CASSPSSGRPYNEQFF.

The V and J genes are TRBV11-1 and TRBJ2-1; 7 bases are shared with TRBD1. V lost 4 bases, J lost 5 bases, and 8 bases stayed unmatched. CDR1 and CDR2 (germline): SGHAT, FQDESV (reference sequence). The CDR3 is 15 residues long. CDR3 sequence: CASSSRGYPNNEQFF. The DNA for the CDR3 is TGTGCCAGCAGCTCCAGGGGGTATCCCAACAATGAGCAGTTCTTC.

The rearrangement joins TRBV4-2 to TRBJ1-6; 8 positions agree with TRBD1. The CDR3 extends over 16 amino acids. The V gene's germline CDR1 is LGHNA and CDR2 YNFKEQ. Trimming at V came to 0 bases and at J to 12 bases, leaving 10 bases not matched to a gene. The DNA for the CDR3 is TGTGCCAGCAGCCAAGAAAGACGGGACAGGCTGAGACCCCTCCACTTT. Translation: CASSQERRDRLRPLHF.

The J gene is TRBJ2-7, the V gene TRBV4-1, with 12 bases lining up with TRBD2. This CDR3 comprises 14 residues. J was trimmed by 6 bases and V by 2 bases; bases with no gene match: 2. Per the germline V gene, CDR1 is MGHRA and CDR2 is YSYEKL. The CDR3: CASSQSSGRAEQYF. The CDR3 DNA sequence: TGCGCCAGCAGCCAATCTAGCGGGAGGGCCGAGCAGTACTTC.

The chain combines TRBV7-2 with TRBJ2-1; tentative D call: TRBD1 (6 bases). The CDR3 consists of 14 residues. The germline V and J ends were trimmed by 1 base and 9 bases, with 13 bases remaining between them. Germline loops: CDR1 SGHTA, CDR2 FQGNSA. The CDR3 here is CASSLDWGLGEQFF. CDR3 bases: TGTGCCAGCAGCTTAGATTGGGGGCTTGGTGAGCAGTTCTTC.

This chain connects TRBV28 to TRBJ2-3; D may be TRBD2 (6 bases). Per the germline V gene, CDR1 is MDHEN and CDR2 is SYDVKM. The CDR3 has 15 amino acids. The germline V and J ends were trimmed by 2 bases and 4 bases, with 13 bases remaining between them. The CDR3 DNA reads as TGTGCCAGCAGTTTAAGCGGGCCCGGCTCAGATACGCAGTATTTT. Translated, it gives CASSLSGPGSDTQYF.

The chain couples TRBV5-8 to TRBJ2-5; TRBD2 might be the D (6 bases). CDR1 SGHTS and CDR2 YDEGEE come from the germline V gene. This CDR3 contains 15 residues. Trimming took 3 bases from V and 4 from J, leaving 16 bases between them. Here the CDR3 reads CASSSEVRELETQYF. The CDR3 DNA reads TGTGCCAGCAGCTCCGAAGTACGGGAGTTAGAGACCCAGTACTTC.

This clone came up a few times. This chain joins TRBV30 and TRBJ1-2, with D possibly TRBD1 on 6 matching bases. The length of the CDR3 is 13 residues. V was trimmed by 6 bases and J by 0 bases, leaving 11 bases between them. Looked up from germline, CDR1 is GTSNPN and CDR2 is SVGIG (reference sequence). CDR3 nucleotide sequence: TGTGCCTGTCGGGACAAAACTAACTATGGCTACACCTTC. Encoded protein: CACRDKTNYGYTF.

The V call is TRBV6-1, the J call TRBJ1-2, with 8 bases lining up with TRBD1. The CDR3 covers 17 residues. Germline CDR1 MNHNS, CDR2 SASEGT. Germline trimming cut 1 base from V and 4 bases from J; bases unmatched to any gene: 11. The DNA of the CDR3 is TGTGCCAGCAGTGAAGTCGGCAGGGGGCGCTTAAGCTATGGCTACACCTTC. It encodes CASSEVGRGRLSYGYTF.

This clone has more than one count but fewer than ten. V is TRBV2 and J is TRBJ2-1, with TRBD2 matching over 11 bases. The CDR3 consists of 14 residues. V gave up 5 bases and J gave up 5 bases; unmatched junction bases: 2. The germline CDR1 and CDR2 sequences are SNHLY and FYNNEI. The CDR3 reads CASSKTSGNNEQFF. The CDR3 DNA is TGTGCCAGCAGTAAGACTAGCGGGAACAATGAGCAGTTCTTC.

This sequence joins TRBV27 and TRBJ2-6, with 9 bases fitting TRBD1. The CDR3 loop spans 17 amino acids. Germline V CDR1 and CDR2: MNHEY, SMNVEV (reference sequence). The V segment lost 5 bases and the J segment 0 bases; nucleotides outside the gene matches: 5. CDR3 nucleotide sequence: TGTGCCAGCAGTCGGACAGGGGCCCTCTCTGGGGCCAACGTCCTGACTTTC. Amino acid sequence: CASSRTGALSGANVLTF.

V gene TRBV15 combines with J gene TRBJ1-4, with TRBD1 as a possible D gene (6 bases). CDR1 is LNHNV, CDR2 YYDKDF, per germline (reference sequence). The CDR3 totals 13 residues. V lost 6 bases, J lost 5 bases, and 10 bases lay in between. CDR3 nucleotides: TGTGCCACCAGATCCGGACAGAATGAAAAACTGTTTTTT. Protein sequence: CATRSGQNEKLFF.

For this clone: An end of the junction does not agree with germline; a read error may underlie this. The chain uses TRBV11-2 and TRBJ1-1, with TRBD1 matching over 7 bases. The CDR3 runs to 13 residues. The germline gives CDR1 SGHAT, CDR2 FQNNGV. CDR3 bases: TGTGCCAGCAGGTTAGGGACAGTTAATGAAGCTTTCTTT. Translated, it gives CASRLGTVNEAFF.

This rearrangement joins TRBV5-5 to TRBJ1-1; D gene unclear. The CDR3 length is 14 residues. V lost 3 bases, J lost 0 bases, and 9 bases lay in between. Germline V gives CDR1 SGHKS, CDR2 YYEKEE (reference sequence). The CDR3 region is CASSSGLMNTEAFF. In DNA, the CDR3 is TGTGCCAGCAGCTCTGGACTGATGAACACTGAAGCTTTCTTT.

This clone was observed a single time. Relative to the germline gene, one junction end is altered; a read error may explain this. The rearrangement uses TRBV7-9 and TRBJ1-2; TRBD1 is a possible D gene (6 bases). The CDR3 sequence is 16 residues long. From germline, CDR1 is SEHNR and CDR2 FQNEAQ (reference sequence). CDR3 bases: TGTTCCAGCAGCACCCTAAGGGGGGGGCAAGGCTATGGCTACACCTTC. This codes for CSSSTLRGGQGYGYTF.

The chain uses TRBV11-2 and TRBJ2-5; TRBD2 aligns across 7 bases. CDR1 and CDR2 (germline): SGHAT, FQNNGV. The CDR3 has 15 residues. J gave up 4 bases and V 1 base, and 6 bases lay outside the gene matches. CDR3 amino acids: CASSLGGGGGETQYF. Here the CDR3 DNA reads TGTGCCAGCAGCTTAGGTGGCGGGGGAGGAGAGACCCAGTACTTC. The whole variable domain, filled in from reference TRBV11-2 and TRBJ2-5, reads EAGVAQSPRYKIIEKRQSVAFWCNPISGHATLYWYQQILGQGPKLLIQFQNNGVVDDSQLPKDRFSAERLKGVDSTLKIQPAKLEDSAVYLCASSLGGGGGETQYFGPGTRLLVL.

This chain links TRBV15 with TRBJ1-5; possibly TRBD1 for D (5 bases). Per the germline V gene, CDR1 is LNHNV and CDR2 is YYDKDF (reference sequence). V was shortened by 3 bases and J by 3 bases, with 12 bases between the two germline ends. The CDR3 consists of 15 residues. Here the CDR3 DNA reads TGTGCCACCAGCAGGGTAGACAGTCTCAATCAGCCCCAGCATTTT. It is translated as CATSRVDSLNQPQHF.

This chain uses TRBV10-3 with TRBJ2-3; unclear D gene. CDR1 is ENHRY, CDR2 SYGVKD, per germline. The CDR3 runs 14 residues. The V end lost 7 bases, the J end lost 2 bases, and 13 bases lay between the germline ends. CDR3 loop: CAITKDSYTDTQYF. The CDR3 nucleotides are TGTGCCATCACCAAAGACTCATACACAGATACGCAGTATTTT.

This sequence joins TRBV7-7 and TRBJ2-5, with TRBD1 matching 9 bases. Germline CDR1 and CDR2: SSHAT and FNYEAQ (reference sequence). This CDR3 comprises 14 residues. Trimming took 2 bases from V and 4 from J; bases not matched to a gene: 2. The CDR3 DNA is TGTGCCAGCAGCTTAAACAGGGGGCTAGAGACCCAGTACTTC. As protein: CASSLNRGLETQYF. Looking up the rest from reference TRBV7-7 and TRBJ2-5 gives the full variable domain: GAGVSQSPRYKVTKRGQDVTLRCDPISSHATLYWYQQALGQGPEFLTYFNYEAQPDKSGLPSDRFSAERPEGSISTLTIQRTEQRDSAMYRCASSLNRGLETQYFGPGTRLLVL.

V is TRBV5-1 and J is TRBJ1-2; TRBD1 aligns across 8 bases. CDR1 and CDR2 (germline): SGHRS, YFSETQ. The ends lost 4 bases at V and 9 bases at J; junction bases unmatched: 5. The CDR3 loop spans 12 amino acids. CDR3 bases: TGCGCCAGCAGCGCGGACAGGGTCAGCTACACCTTC. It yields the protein CASSADRVSYTF.